A single TCR beta chain is shown here with its context. Using immunoSEQ multiplex PCR, the repertoire was profiled, and TCRdb retains in-frame clones only, with some absent. The sample includes around 2.1 million clones, 90% to 95% seen only once; the top ten take more than 1.5%. This sample was included in a study of shared clonotypes between healthy human individuals. CD45RO negativity and positive selection for CCR7 defined naive CD8 cells, a population that excluded terminally differentiated effector memory CD45RA+ cells. The CDR3 is 15 residues long. Trimming removed 5 bases at V and 1 base at J, with 12 bases between. The germline gives CDR1 MDHEN, CDR2 SYDVKM.

Sequencing was carried out using naive CD8+ T cells from PBMCs. This TCR derives from a man between 18 and 35 years old in good health. Some clones in this sample may be carry-over from other donors' samples. This chain uses TRBV28 with TRBJ1-5; D might be TRBD1 (6 bases). CDR3 DNA: TGTGCCAGCAGTCGCACCGGGACAAGCAATCAGCCCCAGCATTTT. Translating it yields CASSRTGTSNQPQHF.